This T cell receptor (beta chain) was found in a study of T cell repertoires in cytomegalovirus infection. Study overall: CMV infection and matching HLA type were both indicated by public TCR beta signatures.

A remark on this clonotype: Its antigen is undetermined.

TCRdb re-derived calls from the reads in MiXCR, one entry per CDR3 protein. The sample consists of under 200,000 distinct CDR3 sequences, about 20% of them appearing once. Whole-study findings and limits: The ex vivo response was dominated by HLA-C-restricted CMV-specific TCR beta clonotypes. Summed frequency of shared TCR beta families picked out CMV carriers who also had the relevant HLA.

The clonotype comes from a human donor in good health (CMV status not recorded). Some clones in this sample may be carry-over from other donors' samples. This specimen was CD8+ T cells from cultured PBMCs, taken from culture after CMV antigen stimulation.

CDR3 amino acids: CASSFSITEAFF. CDR3 nucleotide sequence: TGTGCCAGCAGTTTTTCAATCACTGAAGCTTTCTTT. The chain uses TRBV12-3 or TRBV12-4 and TRBJ1-1; D not certain. With 3 bases removed from V and 4 bases from J, the gap between germline ends came to 6 bases. The CDR3 extends over 12 amino acids.